A selection of T cell receptor beta chains follows, all from one sample in a study of T cell responses to AZD1222 COVID-19 vaccine. The data were produced by immunoSEQ multiplex PCR, yet TCRdb's version contains in-frame clones alone and is incomplete. The table has about 140,000 clones, 70% to 90% seen once; the top ten hold approximately 3.1%. The sample here was peripheral blood, taken on day 0 of AZD1222 vaccination. These TCRs come from an adult in good health. CDR3s include the opening cysteine and the closing phenylalanine or tryptophan. A D gene is named only where the DNA matches it firmly. Part of the rows lack a size; the others show once, few, many or a class for expanded clones.

DNA | CDR3 | D | size | J | V | length
TGTGCCAGCTTAGACAACCGGCCCATTCAGTACTTC | CASLDNRPIQYF | . | . | TRBJ2-4 | TRBV9 | 12
TGTGCCAGCAGCTTAGGAGGGGACAGGGGATACTCCTATGGCTACACCTTC | CASSLGGDRGYSYGYTF | TRBD1 | . | TRBJ1-2 | TRBV13 | 17
TGTGCCAGCAAACCCAGACAAGGATCCTATAATTCACCCCTCCACTTT | CASKPRQGSYNSPLHF | . | . | TRBJ1-6 | TRBV7-8 | 16
TGTGCCAGCAGCATGAGTAACAATGAGCAGTTCTTC | CASSMSNNEQFF | . | . | TRBJ2-1 | TRBV6-5 | 12
TGTGCCGGGCGACAGGGGGCAGGCAATCAGCCCCAGCATTTT | CAGRQGAGNQPQHF | TRBD1 | . | TRBJ1-5 | TRBV28 | 14
TGTGCCATCAGTGAGTCGCAAACCTACGAGCAGTACTTC | CAISESQTYEQYF | . | . | TRBJ2-7 | TRBV10-3 | 13
TGTGCCAGCAGTGACCGGGGACAGGCTTGGGGTGGCTACACCTTC | CASSDRGQAWGGYTF | TRBD1 | . | TRBJ1-2 | TRBV6-6 | 15
TGTGCCAGCAGTCGGACCAACACTGAAGCTTTCTTT | CASSRTNTEAFF | . | . | TRBJ1-1 | TRBV5-4 | 12
TGCGCCAGCAGCCAAGTTGACAGGACGAACACTGAAGCTTTCTTT | CASSQVDRTNTEAFF | . | . | TRBJ1-1 | TRBV4-1 | 15
TGTGCCAGCAGCTTACAGGGCCTAGGCAATGAGCAGTTCTTC | CASSLQGLGNEQFF | . | few | TRBJ2-1 | TRBV7-2 | 14
TGTGCCAGCAGTCAAGCAGGATTCCGGTCACCCCTCCACTTT | CASSQAGFRSPLHF | . | . | TRBJ1-6 | TRBV28 | 14
TGTGCCAGCGCACGGGCAGGGAGCTCCTACGAGCAGTACTTC | CASARAGSSYEQYF | . | . | TRBJ2-7 | TRBV7-2 | 14
TGCGCCAGCAGCCTCTATTCTGGGGGGGCTCGAGATACGCAGTATTTT | CASSLYSGGARDTQYF | . | . | TRBJ2-3 | TRBV4-3 | 16
TGTGCCAGCAGCTTAGCGGTGGTCCGTACAGATACGCAGTATTTT | CASSLAVVRTDTQYF | . | . | TRBJ2-3 | TRBV7-6 | 15
TGTGCCAGCAGCCTCAGGGGGGGGTCGGGTTCGTCAGGTGGCTACACCTTC | CASSLRGGSGSSGGYTF | TRBD1 | . | TRBJ1-2 | TRBV7-2 | 17
TGTGCCAGCAGTTACTCAGGGGTGACCCCCGTGGAGACCCAGTACTTC | CASSYSGVTPVETQYF | . | once | TRBJ2-5 | TRBV6-5 | 16
TGTGCCAGCTCCCCCGTCCACGGGGAGAAAAACATTCAGTACTTC | CASSPVHGEKNIQYF | . | . | TRBJ2-4 | TRBV18 | 15
TGCGCCAGTAAAGCGGGGTACGAGCAGTACTTC | CASKAGYEQYF | TRBD2 | . | TRBJ2-7 | TRBV5-1 | 11
TGTGCCACCAGCGGGGGGACAGTATCTGGGGCCAACGTCCTGACTTTC | CATSGGTVSGANVLTF | . | once | TRBJ2-6 | TRBV15 | 16
TGTGCCAGCCGGCAGTCGGACCTCTACGAGCAGTACTTC | CASRQSDLYEQYF | . | . | TRBJ2-7 | TRBV25-1 | 13
TGTGCCAGCAGCTTCGAGGGATGGGGGGCTTTCTTT | CASSFEGWGAFF | . | . | TRBJ1-1 | TRBV7-2 | 12
TGTGCCAGCAGCTCTAGCACAGATACGCAGTATTTT | CASSSSTDTQYF | . | once | TRBJ2-3 | TRBV13 | 12
TGTGCCAGCAGCCGGACTAGCGTAGCCTACAATGAGCAGTTCTTC | CASSRTSVAYNEQFF | TRBD2 | . | TRBJ2-1 | TRBV7-2 | 15
TGTGCCAGCTCACCGGGTAACGGGGGTGTTCAGCCCCAGCATTTT | CASSPGNGGVQPQHF | . | . | TRBJ1-5 | TRBV18 | 15
TGTGCCAGCAGCGAGGGACTAGCGGAGAGCAATGAGCAGTTCTTC | CASSEGLAESNEQFF | TRBD2 | . | TRBJ2-1 | TRBV5-8 | 15
TGCGCCAGCAGCCAAGATCGGGTGAGCAGCTATGGCTACACCTTC | CASSQDRVSSYGYTF | . | . | TRBJ1-2 | TRBV4-1 | 15
TGCGCCAGCAGCCAAAATCCGGGACAGTCCGGGGAGCTGTTTTTT | CASSQNPGQSGELFF | TRBD1 | . | TRBJ2-2 | TRBV5-1 | 15
TGTGCCATCAGTGAAGGGACAGGGCTAAACACCATATATTTT | CAISEGTGLNTIYF | TRBD1 | . | TRBJ1-3 | TRBV10-3 | 14
TGTGCCAGCAGTTTCCCAGACAGGTACGGGCAGTACTTC | CASSFPDRYGQYF | . | . | TRBJ2-7 | TRBV12-3/TRBV12-4 | 13
TGTGCCAGCAGCTCGCCAGAACCGGACAGGGTGAACACTGAAGCTTTCTTT | CASSSPEPDRVNTEAFF | TRBD1 | . | TRBJ1-1 | TRBV5-4 | 17
TGTGCCAGCAGCCAACTAGGGCCGAGCACTGAAGCTTTCTTT | CASSQLGPSTEAFF | . | . | TRBJ1-1 | TRBV3-1/TRBV3-2 | 14
TGTGCCAGCAGCCCTCGTGTTGGTGCTAGCGGGGGGCCCATAAAAGAGACCCAGTACTTC | CASSPRVGASGGPIKETQYF | . | . | TRBJ2-5 | TRBV21-1 | 20
TGCGCCAGCAGTTACCTCTCGGTGGGCCTAGCGGGAGGAGGGGAGCTGTTTTTT | CASSYLSVGLAGGGELFF | TRBD2 | . | TRBJ2-2 | TRBV5-1 | 18
TGTGCCAGCAGTGTGCGGGACACCACAGATACGCAGTATTTT | CASSVRDTTDTQYF | . | . | TRBJ2-3 | TRBV28 | 14
TGTGCCAGCAGCTTAGTAAGTCGGACGGGACCTTACAATGAGCAGTTCTTC | CASSLVSRTGPYNEQFF | . | . | TRBJ2-1 | TRBV7-2 | 17
TGTGCCAGCAGCCCCTCAGTTCACTCTGGAAACACCATATATTTT | CASSPSVHSGNTIYF | . | . | TRBJ1-3 | TRBV6-5 | 15
TGTGCCAGCTCACCCGTGACTAGCGGGAGACGAGGTGAGCAGTTCTTC | CASSPVTSGRRGEQFF | TRBD2 | once | TRBJ2-1 | TRBV18 | 16
TGTGCCAGCAGTTACTCAGGGGGAGGTGGGGCCAACGTCCTGACTTTC | CASSYSGGGGANVLTF | . | once | TRBJ2-6 | TRBV6-2/TRBV6-3 | 16
TGCAGCGTTTCTGGGACAGGGCGATTAAACACTGAAGCTTTCTTT | CSVSGTGRLNTEAFF | TRBD1 | . | TRBJ1-1 | TRBV29-1 | 15
TGTGCCAGTAGTATGAGACAGGGGAACACCGGGGAGCTGTTTTTT | CASSMRQGNTGELFF | TRBD1 | once | TRBJ2-2 | TRBV19 | 15
TGCGCCAGCAGCCAACGTTATAGCGGGGGAGCGGGGACCTCCGGGGAGACCCAGTACTTC | CASSQRYSGGAGTSGETQYF | TRBD2 | . | TRBJ2-5 | TRBV4-1 | 20
TGCGCCAGCAGCCAAGATGGGAGGGGGCGAGGACCCCTCCACTTT | CASSQDGRGRGPLHF | TRBD1 | . | TRBJ1-6 | TRBV4-3 | 15
TGTGCCAGCAGCCTGACAGGGCCCTACGAGCAGTACTTC | CASSLTGPYEQYF | TRBD1 | . | TRBJ2-7 | TRBV7-2 | 13
TGTGCCAGCAGCAAGACACCAAGCAACATTCAGTACTTC | CASSKTPSNIQYF | . | . | TRBJ2-4 | TRBV3-1/TRBV3-2 | 13
TGTGCCAGCAGTTTTTCCGGGACAGGGTACTACGAGCAGTACTTC | CASSFSGTGYYEQYF | TRBD1 | . | TRBJ2-7 | TRBV27 | 15
TGTGCCAGCAGTGGGGCCCCCGGGGAGCTGTTTTTT | CASSGAPGELFF | . | . | TRBJ2-2 | TRBV27 | 12
TGTGCCAGCAGCCACCCGCCCCACCTTATCCAAGAGACCCAGTACTTC | CASSHPPHLIQETQYF | . | . | TRBJ2-5 | TRBV7-9 | 16
TGTGCCAGTAGTATCGGGGGACAGACAAACTATGGCTACACCTTC | CASSIGGQTNYGYTF | TRBD1 | . | TRBJ1-2 | TRBV19 | 15
TGCGCCAGCAGCTTAGGGCCTTCCTACTCTGGGGCCAACGTCCTGACTTTC | CASSLGPSYSGANVLTF | . | . | TRBJ2-6 | TRBV5-1 | 17
TGCGCCAGCAGCCAGGAAAGGACAGGGAGTCTGAACACTGAAGCTTTCTTT | CASSQERTGSLNTEAFF | TRBD1 | . | TRBJ1-1 | TRBV4-3 | 17
TGTGCCAGCAGTTACGTAACGGGTGAAGCTTTCTTT | CASSYVTGEAFF | . | once | TRBJ1-1 | TRBV6-2/TRBV6-3 | 12
TGTGCCAGCAGTTACTCGAGTGCGGGAGGCGCGTGGGGGGAGCTGTTTTTT | CASSYSSAGGAWGELFF | TRBD2 | . | TRBJ2-2 | TRBV6-2/TRBV6-3 | 17
TGCAGTGCTAGTCGACAAGGGCAGCCCCAGCATTTT | CSASRQGQPQHF | . | . | TRBJ1-5 | TRBV20-1 | 12
TGTGCCAGCAGTTCCAGCCCGGGACGCCCGCGGGGGTACTACAATGAGCAGTTCTTC | CASSSSPGRPRGYYNEQFF | TRBD2 | . | TRBJ2-1 | TRBV27 | 19